The clone carrying this T cell receptor (beta chain) was detected only a few times. MiXCR, run by TCRdb on the RT-PCR reads, gives a single entry per CDR3 protein. The repertoire holds about 680,000 distinct CDR3 sequences, with 12% to 15% as singletons. The length of the CDR3 is 15 residues. Trimming removed 4 bases from V and 2 bases from J; junction bases left unmatched: 7. CDR1 is LGHNA, CDR2 YSLEER, per germline. The source is a female donor in good health, serving as a healthy control. The gene calls are TRBV4-3 and TRBJ1-1, with 7 bases that match TRBD1. Sequencing was carried out using memory CD4+ T cells from blood. The CDR3 loop is CASSPRDRDNTEAFF. The CDR3 nucleotides read TGCGCCAGCAGCCCCCGGGACAGAGACAACACTGAAGCTTTCTTT.